This TCR beta chain was retrieved from a study of blood T cell repertoires in COVID-19 (dated by TCRdb to 2018 to 2021). Context from the whole study: Samples covering the acute and convalescent phases of COVID-19 were provided by collaborators in the United States, Italy and Spain. The prospective study material was composed of cDNA or gDNA derived from T cells, B-cell-depleted T cells, or PBMCs. The dataset comprised deeply sampled blood TCRbeta repertoires from subjects exposed to, actively infected with, or recovered from COVID-19. A freely available public database, intended as a resource for researchers studying the immune response to SARS-CoV-2, is where the repertoires were released. Samples came from the ongoing ImmuneRACE study (first 160 participants) plus 1,254 subjects from 6 global collaborators. The sample metadata nearly always contained a de-identified subject ID, COVID-19 status, age in years and sex. Where available, HLA class I and class II types were obtained from metadata supplied by the sample provider rather than from assay-based typing. Results the study describes overall, beyond this receptor: How much clinical and demographic metadata was included differed by source and by participant, and the metadata was provided uncurated.

TCRbeta CDR3 regions were amplified from genomic DNA by means of the immunoSEQ Assay, a bias-controlled multiplex PCR. The study's own analysis went as follows. The number of nucleated cells in each sample was estimated by amplification of reference gene primers within the assay. Sequence reads were collapsed and filtered to measure the absolute abundance of every unique TCRbeta CDR3 rearrangement. Productive Simpson clonality was computed per sample as the square root of Simpson's diversity index over productive rearrangements. The clones in this table, taken by TCRdb from immuneACCESS, are in-frame only. Not every clone is retained; where verified, under half of the shortfall comes from an unresolved V gene, and the cause of the rest is unknown. The V and J calls and the clone size are those of that table, but D and trimming were determined from the DNA. The sample table lists tens of thousands of clones, approximately 80% of them with a count of one. About 10% of the sample is taken by the ten largest.

In the case of this clone: The antigen it binds to is not known. No per-base quality is available; no much larger clone lies one base away.

Spanning cysteine to phenylalanine, the CDR3 consists of 17 amino acids. The entry retains the CDR3 DNA only, 51 bases that are in frame from base 1. Per the germline V gene (reference sequence), SEHNR is the CDR1 and FQNEAQ is the CDR2. Trimming accounts for 5 bases at V and 3 bases at J, while the number of junction bases matched to no gene is 10. One collaborating source in Seattle enrolled patients while the patients were actively infected and followed the patients over time throughout the course of disease. Each collaborating institution followed its own protocols to collect whole blood in K2EDTA tubes. For TCRbeta analysis, collaborators shipped samples as frozen whole blood, isolated PBMCs, or DNA extracted from either of those sample types.

The sequence was collected from a man aged 50 to 59 with COVID-19, enrolled during active disease. The chain employs TRBV7-9 and TRBJ2-3, with 11 bases in between that match TRBD2. Material: peripheral blood. The nucleotides are TGTGCCAGCAGCAGGGGGGTCACTAGCGGGAGAACAGATACGCAGTATTTT. It translates as CASSRGVTSGRTDTQYF.